This is a list of T cell receptor beta chains from one sample in a study of T cell responses to AZD1222 COVID-19 vaccine. The method was immunoSEQ multiplex PCR; TCRdb's version includes in-frame clones alone and lacks a portion of them. The table lists some 84,000 clones, around nine tenths of them singletons. The starting material was peripheral blood, obtained 28 days after the second AZD1222 dose. The receptors come from an adult who received the AZD1222 COVID-19 vaccine. CDR3s include the opening cysteine and the closing phenylalanine or tryptophan. Fields, in order: D gene, V gene, J gene, clone size, CDR3 protein, CDR3 DNA. A D gene is named only where the DNA matches it firmly. The size field is filled for only some rows; it gives once, few, many or a size class.

>NA|TRBV7-8|TRBJ1-2|NA
CASSLGEMGYGYTF
TGTGCCAGCAGCTTAGGGGAAATGGGCTATGGCTACACCTTC
>NA|TRBV6-5|TRBJ1-6|few
CASRRGSSYNSPLHF
TGTGCCAGCCGACGGGGCAGCTCCTATAATTCACCCCTCCACTTT
>TRBD1|TRBV12-3/TRBV12-4|TRBJ1-2|NA
CASSLGQGVGYTF
TGTGCCAGCAGTCTCGGACAGGGTGTGGGCTACACCTTC
>NA|TRBV7-2|TRBJ2-1|NA
CASSRRGGPYNEQFF
TGTGCCAGCAGCCGCAGGGGTGGTCCCTACAATGAGCAGTTCTTC
>NA|TRBV2|TRBJ2-3|NA
CASRGSTDTQYF
TGTGCCAGCAGGGGAAGCACAGATACGCAGTATTTT
>NA|TRBV30|TRBJ1-2|NA
CAWSVNTGSSGYTF
TGTGCCTGGAGTGTAAACACAGGAAGTAGTGGCTACACCTTC
>NA|TRBV6-1|TRBJ1-3|few
CASSENPTGGNTIYF
TGTGCCAGCAGTGAAAACCCCACAGGGGGAAACACCATATATTTT
>NA|TRBV5-1|TRBJ2-2|NA
CASSLRSGTSLNTGELFF
TGCGCCAGCAGCTTGCGTTCCGGGACTTCCTTGAACACCGGGGAGCTGTTTTTT
>TRBD1|TRBV28|TRBJ2-3|medium-sized
CASTFLEGQGTTDTQYF
TGTGCCAGCACCTTTTTAGAGGGACAGGGGACCACAGATACGCAGTATTTT
>TRBD1|TRBV29-1|TRBJ1-1|NA
CSVLDRGRTEAFF
TGCAGCGTGCTGGACAGGGGGAGGACTGAAGCTTTCTTT